Below are 14 T cell receptor beta chains sequenced from a single sample in a study of T cells in women clearing cervical HPV infection. Profiling relied on immunoSEQ multiplex PCR, and the TCRdb table lists in-frame clones only, not all of them. The sample data list around 33,000 clones. Sequenced: blood buffy coat. The source is a woman between 18 and 70 years old with a cervical HPV16 infection that either progressed to CIN3+ or cleared (not recorded which).

As concerns this clone: The DNA ends 3 residues before the CDR3 does, and the rest of the CDR3 is filled in from the germline J gene. The chain has TRBV27 and TRBJ2-3; a possible D gene is TRBD2 (5 bases). The V end was cut by 6 bases, the J end by 2 bases, with 15 bases between. The germline V gene has CDR1 MNHEY and CDR2 SMNVEV (reference sequence). The CDR3 runs to 15 residues. The CDR3 DNA, read in part, is TGTGCCAGCAGGACATTGAGGGCTACCACAGATACG. Protein: CASRTLRATTDT. The full-length CDR3 reads as CASRTLRATTDTQYF.

Comment on this clone: The read comes to an end 3 residues before the CDR3 does, leaving the germline J gene to fill in the end. The V call is TRBV19, the J call TRBJ2-5; D not certain. Germline V gene data show CDR1 as LNHDA and CDR2 as SQIVND (reference sequence). The V gene lost 3 bases and the J gene lost 2 bases, with 13 bases spanning the gap. This CDR3 contains 15 residues. CDR3 DNA (partial): TGTGCCAGTAGTATCCGCGCCCTAGAACAAGAGACC. This gives the protein CASSIRALEQET. The entire CDR3 sequence reads CASSIRALEQETQYF. Full variable domain (missing parts from reference TRBV19 and TRBJ2-5): DGGITQSPKYLFRKEGQNVTLSCEQNLNHDAMYWYRQDPGQGLRLIYYSQIVNDFQKGDIAEGYSVSREKKESFPLTVTSAQKNPTAFYLCASSIRALEQETQYFGPGTRLLVL.

A note on this clone: The read finishes 3 residues shy of the CDR3 end, and the germline J gene is used to complete it. The V call is TRBV5-1, the J call TRBJ1-3; 7 positions agree with TRBD1. Germline assignment: CDR1 SGHRS and CDR2 YFSETQ. Trimming removed 0 bases from V and 1 base from J; junction bases left unmatched: 1. This CDR3 has 15 residues. The sequenced part of the CDR3 DNA is TGCGCCAGCAGCTTGGAGGGGGCATCTGGAAACACC. As protein: CASSLEGASGNT. In full, the CDR3 is CASSLEGASGNTIYF.

To note about this clone: The CDR3 extends 3 residues past the end of the read, so its final part is completed from the germline J gene. The chain links TRBV25-1 to TRBJ2-7, with D possibly matching TRBD1 (6 bases). CDR1 MGHDK and CDR2 SYGVNS come from the germline V gene. The CDR3 loop spans 18 amino acids. V lost 1 base, J lost 0 bases, and 19 bases lay in between. CDR3 sequence reads: CASSEWPPGQIDSYEQYF. The DNA read from the CDR3 is TGTGCCAGCAGTGAATGGCCCCCGGGACAAATAGACTCCTACGAG.

About this clone itself: The missing CDR3 end, 3 residues past where the read stops, is filled in from the germline J gene. J is TRBJ2-3 and V is TRBV19; TRBD2 agrees at 9 bases. CDR3 length: 15 amino acids. Germline V gene sequence: CDR1 LNHDA, CDR2 SQIVND (reference sequence). V dropped 8 bases and J dropped 3; count of bases not matched to a gene: 9. CDR3 residues: CASWGSGSGTDTQYF. The part of the CDR3 DNA that was read is TGTGCCAGTTGGGGTAGCGGGAGTGGAACAGATACG.

Comment on this clone: The observed sequence ends 3 residues before the CDR3 terminus, with the missing tail filled in from the germline J gene. The chain has TRBV10-3 and TRBJ2-7; D not resolved. V was cut by 4 bases and J by 6 bases, with 13 bases left in between. Looked up from germline, CDR1 is ENHRY and CDR2 is SYGVKD. The CDR3 is made up of 13 amino acids. The CDR3 reads CAISGALLAEQYF. The sequenced part of the CDR3 DNA is TGTGCCATCAGTGGTGCCCTCCTGGCCGAG.

In regard to this clone: The read terminates 3 residues ahead of where the CDR3 ends, so the germline J gene completes it. The rearrangement links TRBV20-1 to TRBJ2-1, with a tentative D call TRBD2 (6 bases). V dropped 7 bases and J dropped 3 bases, with 13 bases sitting between them. The CDR3 loop spans 13 amino acids. Per the germline V gene, CDR1 is DFQATT and CDR2 is SNEGSKA (reference sequence). Partial CDR3 DNA: TGCAGTGTTCGGGACTCCGACTACAATGAG. Its protein product is CSVRDSDYNE. The entire CDR3 protein is CSVRDSDYNEQFF.

A word on this clone: From the germline J gene comes the end of the CDR3, since the read stops 3 residues before it. This chain uses TRBV7-2 with TRBJ2-6; no clear D. Germline CDR1 reads SGHTA; CDR2 reads FQGNSA. Trimming pared 5 bases from V and 0 bases from J, leaving 8 bases between. The CDR3 totals 15 residues. The CDR3 DNA, read in part, is TGTGCCAGCAGCCTCCGTTCCTCTGGGGCCAACGTC. Translation: CASSLRSSGANV. The entire CDR3 sequence reads CASSLRSSGANVLTF.

A word on this clone: The read ends 3 residues shy of where the CDR3 ends; the end is completed using the germline J gene. V usage is TRBV5-1 and J usage is TRBJ1-1; the match to TRBD1 covers 8 bases. Germline V lookup: CDR1 SGHRS, CDR2 YFSETQ. The CDR3 has 13 residues. V dropped 5 bases and J dropped 3; count of bases not matched to a gene: 3. The CDR3 loop is CASRGQVDTEAFF. The CDR3 bases that were read are TGCGCCAGCAGGGGACAGGTTGACACTGAA.

For this clone: Read data end 3 residues before the CDR3 end; the end is taken from the germline J gene. The chain recombines TRBV19 with TRBJ2-6; possible D gene TRBD1, 5 bases. The CDR3 has 15 amino acids. V was trimmed by 5 bases and J by 1 base, leaving 9 bases between them. In germline, CDR1 is LNHDA, CDR2 SQIVND (reference sequence). The sequenced CDR3 bases are TGTGCCAGTAGTCCCGACAGTTCTGGGGCCAACGTC. This codes for CASSPDSSGANV. The CDR3, in full, reads CASSPDSSGANVLTF.

Note on this clone: The read terminates 3 residues ahead of where the CDR3 ends, so the germline J gene completes it. V is TRBV19 and J is TRBJ2-1, with D unresolved. Germline CDR1 LNHDA, CDR2 SQIVND (reference sequence). The CDR3 sequence is 12 residues long. V was trimmed by 6 bases and J by 8 bases, leaving 11 bases between them. Partial CDR3 DNA: TGTGCCAGTAGCCACCGCGGAGATGAG. The encoded protein is CASSHRGDE. The full CDR3 protein reads CASSHRGDEQFF.

With respect to this clone: The read falls 3 residues short of the CDR3 end, and the missing part is taken from the germline J gene. The rearrangement links TRBV5-6 to TRBJ1-1, with D tentatively TRBD1 (6 bases). V was pared by 6 bases and J by 4 bases, with 13 bases between. The CDR3 extends over 13 amino acids. Germline loops: CDR1 SGHDT, CDR2 YYEEEE. The CDR3 bases that were read are TGTGCCAGCATCAACAAAGGGGGCACTGAA. Translation gives CASINKGGTE. The entire CDR3 sequence reads CASINKGGTEAFF.

Concerning this clone: The read ends 3 residues early relative to the CDR3; the germline J gene fills the gap. The chain has TRBV6-2 or TRBV6-3 and TRBJ2-5, with 9 positions matching TRBD1. The CDR3 is 13 residues long. The germline V gene has CDR1 MNHEY and CDR2 SVGEGT. V shed 5 bases, J shed 5 bases, and the junction held 3 bases outside the gene matches. Partial CDR3 DNA: TGTGCCAGCAGTCACAGGGGGCAGGAGACC. Translated, it gives CASSHRGQET. The whole CDR3 protein is CASSHRGQETQYF.

As concerns this clone: The sequence runs out 3 residues before the end of the CDR3; the remainder is reconstructed from the germline J gene. The rearrangement links TRBV7-9 to TRBJ2-1, with a weak D call TRBD2 (7 bases). Between the trimmed V and J ends, which lost 1 base and 7 bases, there was a span of 14 bases. The germline V gene encodes CDR1 SEHNR and CDR2 FQNEAQ (reference sequence). The CDR3 contains 15 residues. The DNA read from the CDR3 is TGTGCCAGCAGCTTAGGCGGGGGCAGTCTGAATGAG. Translated: CASSLGGGSLNE. The complete CDR3 protein is CASSLGGGSLNEQFF. Variable domain in full (rest from reference TRBV7-9 and TRBJ2-1): DTGVSQNPRHKITKRGQNVTFRCDPISEHNRLYWYRQTLGQGPEFLTYFQNEAQLEKSRLLSDRFSAERPKGSFSTLEIQRTEQGDSAMYLCASSLGGGSLNEQFFGPGTRLTVL.